The clone carrying this T cell receptor beta chain was observed once. This specimen comes from a study of blood T cell repertoires in COVID-19. Across the study: T cells, B-cell-depleted T cells, or PBMCs provided the cDNA or gDNA that served as material.

This CDR3 has 13 amino acids. Germline V gives CDR1 KGHSH, CDR2 LQKENI. The V gene lost 4 bases and the J gene lost 5 bases, with 12 bases spanning the gap. The study drew participants aged about 18 to 89 years from approximately 25 US areas. Assay: immunoSEQ multiplex PCR; the TCRdb copy retains only in-frame clones and omits some. The table lists hundreds of thousands of clones, roughly 88% of them singletons. The TCR originated in a woman between 50 and 59 years old with acute COVID-19. Sequencing used PBMCs or T cells enriched from blood (not recorded which). This chain joins TRBV18 and TRBJ2-7, with D possibly being TRBD2 (6 bases). CDR3 loop: CASSRDFSHEQYF. The CDR3 DNA is TGTGCCAGCTCACGGGACTTTTCCCACGAGCAGTACTTC.